One T cell receptor (beta chain) is described in this entry. The antigen it recognizes is unknown. Base qualities are not recorded, but no much larger clone differs from it by a single base. The data originate from a study of blood T cell repertoires in COVID-19 (dated by TCRdb to the early 2020s). Background for the entire study: Collaborator samples came from the United States, Italy and Spain and covered acute and convalescent phases of COVID-19. Sample metadata almost always included a de-identified subject ID, COVID-19 status, age in years and sex. A freely available public database, intended as a resource for researchers studying the immune response to SARS-CoV-2, is where the repertoires were released. The material from the prospective study consisted of cDNA or gDNA derived from T cells, B-cell-depleted T cells, or PBMCs. The dataset comprised deeply sampled blood TCRbeta repertoires from subjects exposed to, actively infected with, or recovered from COVID-19. The samples were drawn from two sources: the first 160 participants of the ongoing ImmuneRACE study, and 1,254 subjects contributed by 6 global collaborators. Where available, HLA class I and class II types were obtained from metadata supplied by the sample provider rather than from assay-based typing. Broad study findings and their caveats: The amount of clinical and demographic metadata varied by source and participant and was provided uncurated.

TCRbeta CDR3 regions were amplified from genomic DNA by means of the immunoSEQ Assay, a bias-controlled multiplex PCR. Regarding the original processing steps: The number of nucleated cells in each sample was estimated from the amplification of reference gene primers within the assay. To quantify the absolute abundance of each unique TCRbeta CDR3 rearrangement, sequence reads were collapsed and filtered. Productive Simpson clonality was computed per sample as the square root of Simpson's diversity index over productive rearrangements. TCRdb obtained this table from immuneACCESS and retained in-frame rearrangements with V and J assigned. These tables miss some clones; where compared with another copy, unresolved V genes account for less than half of the shortfall, and the remainder is unexplained. V, J and clone size are taken as reported in that table, and D and trimming were inferred from the DNA itself. In this sample the table shows about 100,000 clones, roughly 92% of which occur a single time. The ten largest clones take up around 6% of the sample.

The collaborating institutions used their own protocols to collect whole blood in K2EDTA tubes. For TCRbeta analysis, collaborators shipped samples in one of three forms: frozen whole blood, isolated PBMCs, or DNA extracted from either of those sample types. The TCR originated in a man in his 70s with acute or convalescent COVID-19. Sequences were obtained from peripheral blood.

The nucleotide sequence reads as follows: TGTGCCAGTAGCTCAGGGGACACAGGATGGAATGGCTACACCTTC. Its protein is CASSSGDTGWNGYTF. The chain links TRBV19 with TRBJ1-2, with a weak D call of TRBD1 (6 bases match). Including cysteine and phenylalanine, the CDR3 has 15 amino acids. Only CDR3 DNA remains: 45 bases, in frame from the first base. Via the germline V gene (reference sequence), CDR1 is LNHDA and CDR2 SQIVND. V is pared back by 6 bases and J by 6 bases, with 20 bases lying between the germline termini. This CDR3, with the reference TRBV19 and TRBJ1-2 proteins standing in past its ends, gives the full variable domain DGGITQSPKYLFRKEGQNVTLSCEQNLNHDAMYWYRQDPGQGLRLIYYSQIVNDFQKGDIAEGYSVSREKKESFPLTVTSAQKNPTAFYLCASSSGDTGWNGYTFGSGTRLTVV.